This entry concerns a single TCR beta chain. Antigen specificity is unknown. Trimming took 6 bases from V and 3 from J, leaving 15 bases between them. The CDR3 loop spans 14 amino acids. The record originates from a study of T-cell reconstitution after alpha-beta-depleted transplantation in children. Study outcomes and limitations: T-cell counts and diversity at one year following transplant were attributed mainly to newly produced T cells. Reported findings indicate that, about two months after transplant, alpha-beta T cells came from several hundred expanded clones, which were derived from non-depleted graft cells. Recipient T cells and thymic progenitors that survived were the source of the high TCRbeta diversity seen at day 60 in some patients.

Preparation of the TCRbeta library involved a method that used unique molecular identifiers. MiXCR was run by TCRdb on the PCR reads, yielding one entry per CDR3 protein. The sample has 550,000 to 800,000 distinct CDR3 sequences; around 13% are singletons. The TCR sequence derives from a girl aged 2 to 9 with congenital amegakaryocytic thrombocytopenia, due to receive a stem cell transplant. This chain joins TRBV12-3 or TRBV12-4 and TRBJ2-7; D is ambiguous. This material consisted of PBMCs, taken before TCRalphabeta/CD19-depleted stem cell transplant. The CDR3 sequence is CASRKPDGDYEQYF. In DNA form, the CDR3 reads TGTGCCAGCAGAAAACCCGACGGTGACTACGAGCAGTACTTC.